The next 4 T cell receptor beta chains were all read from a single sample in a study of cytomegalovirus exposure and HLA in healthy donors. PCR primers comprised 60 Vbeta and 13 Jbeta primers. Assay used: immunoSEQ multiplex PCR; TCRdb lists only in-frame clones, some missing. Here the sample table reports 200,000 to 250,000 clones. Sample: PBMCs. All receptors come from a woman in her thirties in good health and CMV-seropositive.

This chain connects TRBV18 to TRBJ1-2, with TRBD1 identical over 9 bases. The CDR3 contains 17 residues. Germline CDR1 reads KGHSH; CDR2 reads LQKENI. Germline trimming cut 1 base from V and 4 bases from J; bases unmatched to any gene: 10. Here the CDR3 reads CASSPQPPGQGVYGYTF. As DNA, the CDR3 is TGTGCCAGCTCACCACAACCCCCGGGACAGGGCGTCTATGGCTACACCTTC.

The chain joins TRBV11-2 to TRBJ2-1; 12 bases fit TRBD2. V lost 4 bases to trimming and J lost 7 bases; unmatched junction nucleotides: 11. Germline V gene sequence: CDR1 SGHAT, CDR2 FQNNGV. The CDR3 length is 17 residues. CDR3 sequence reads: CASSSEKLAGGLNEQFF. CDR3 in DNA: TGTGCCAGCAGCTCCGAGAAACTAGCGGGAGGTTTAAATGAGCAGTTCTTC.

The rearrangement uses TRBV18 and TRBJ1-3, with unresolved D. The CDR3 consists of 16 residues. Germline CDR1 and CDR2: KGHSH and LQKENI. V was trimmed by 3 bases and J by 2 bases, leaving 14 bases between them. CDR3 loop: CASSPAPTETGNTIYF. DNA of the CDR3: TGTGCCAGCTCACCTGCCCCGACGGAGACTGGAAACACCATATATTTT. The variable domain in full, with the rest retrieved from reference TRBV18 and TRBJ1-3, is NAGVMQNPRHLVRRRGQEARLRCSPMKGHSHVYWYRQLPEEGLKFMVYLQKENIIDESGMPKERFSAEFPKEGPSILRIQQVVRGDSAAYFCASSPAPTETGNTIYFGEGSWLTVV.

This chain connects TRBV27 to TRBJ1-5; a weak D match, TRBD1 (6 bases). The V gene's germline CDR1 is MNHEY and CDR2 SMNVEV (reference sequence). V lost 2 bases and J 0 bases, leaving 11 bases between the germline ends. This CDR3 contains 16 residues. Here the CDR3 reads CASSLLGAVSNQPQHF. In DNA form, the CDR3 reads TGTGCCAGCAGTTTACTGGGGGCTGTTAGCAATCAGCCCCAGCATTTT.